Each of the 21 T cell receptor beta chains below was sequenced from the same sample in a study of T cells after yellow fever vaccination. One entry per CDR3 protein, called by TCRdb with MiXCR from the 5' RACE reads. The sample comprises some 390,000 distinct CDR3 sequences, roughly 20% of which are singletons, and over 15% rests with the top ten. The sequenced sample was PBMCs, obtained before the yellow fever booster vaccination. The receptors here all came from a man aged 18 to 30 who received the YFV17D yellow fever vaccine.

This chain uses TRBV6-2 or TRBV6-3 with TRBJ1-1; D unclear. The CDR3 is 13 residues long. Trimming pared 2 bases from V and 3 bases from J, leaving 7 bases between. The germline CDR1 and CDR2 sequences are MNHEY and SVGEGT. The CDR3 sequence: CASSYPGYTEAFF. The CDR3 DNA is TGTGCCAGCAGTTACCCGGGGTACACTGAAGCTTTCTTT.

The table lists this clonotype with many counts. CDR3 nucleotides: TGCAGTGCTAGACCGGGAGGTCAGCCCCAGCATTTT. Its protein is CSARPGGQPQHF. The rearrangement joins TRBV20-1 to TRBJ1-5; D remains unclear. Germline V gene sequence: CDR1 DFQATT, CDR2 SNEGSKA (reference sequence). CDR3 size: 12 residues. V lost 2 bases and J 6 bases, leaving 8 bases between the germline ends.

V usage is TRBV6-5 and J usage is TRBJ1-1; a possible D gene is TRBD1 (6 bases). CDR1 MNHEY and CDR2 SVGAGI come from the germline V gene. The CDR3 length is 13 residues. Trimming removed 3 bases from V and 3 bases from J, with 8 bases in between. For the CDR3, the DNA is TGTGCCAGCAGTTATGGGGGCCACACTGAAGCTTTCTTT. This sequence encodes CASSYGGHTEAFF.

This clonotype was counted only a few times. The chain has TRBV3-1 and TRBJ2-1, with D possibly TRBD2 on 6 matching bases. There are 15 residues in the CDR3. Trimming removed 5 bases from V and 8 bases from J, with 19 bases in between. The germline V gene has CDR1 LGHDT and CDR2 YNNKEL (reference sequence). The CDR3 loop is CASSNSRGGEDEQFF. The CDR3 DNA reads as TGTGCCAGCAGCAATAGCCGCGGCGGGGAGGATGAGCAGTTCTTC.

The V and J genes are TRBV12-3 or TRBV12-4 and TRBJ2-5, with D perhaps matching TRBD1 or TRBD2 (5 bases each). Deletions cut 4 bases from V and 5 bases from J, with 8 bases between. The CDR3 extends over 12 amino acids. The CDR3 is CASSSGPETQYF. CDR3 nucleotides: TGTGCCAGCAGTTCGGGACCGGAGACCCAGTACTTC.

This clonotype was counted between two and nine times. J is TRBJ1-5 and V is TRBV2; D gene uncertain. Germline V gene sequence: CDR1 SNHLY, CDR2 FYNNEI. The V end lost 8 bases, the J end lost 0 bases, and 5 bases lay between the germline ends. CDR3 length: 12 amino acids. The CDR3 loop is CASRNSNQPQHF. The CDR3 DNA sequence: TGTGCCAGCCGTAATAGCAATCAGCCCCAGCATTTT.

The chain joins TRBV12-3 or TRBV12-4 to TRBJ2-2; 7 bases are shared with TRBD2. This CDR3 spans 14 amino acids. Trimming removed 10 bases from V and 3 bases from J; junction bases left unmatched: 8. Here the CDR3 DNA reads TGTGCCACCCGGGGGAGGGTTCACACCGGGGAGCTGTTTTTT. It encodes CATRGRVHTGELFF.

This clonotype has only a few counts. V gene TRBV20-1 combines with J gene TRBJ2-4; D may be TRBD1 (5 bases). The CDR3 runs 12 residues. V was shortened by 2 bases and J by 6 bases, with 8 bases between the two germline ends. Germline-derived CDR1 and CDR2 are DFQATT and SNEGSKA (reference sequence). CDR3 nucleotide sequence: TGCAGTGCTAGACAGGGTTCAAACATTCAGTACTTC. As protein: CSARQGSNIQYF.

The gene calls are TRBV7-6 and TRBJ1-4; possibly TRBD1 for D (6 bases). This CDR3 has 15 amino acids. Deletions cut 4 bases from V and 4 bases from J, with 13 bases between. CDR1 SGHVS and CDR2 FNYEAQ come from the germline V gene. The CDR3 DNA reads as TGTGCCAGCAGCTCAACAGGGATGGTTAATGAAAAACTGTTTTTT. The encoded protein is CASSSTGMVNEKLFF.

There are many counts of this clonotype. The chain is built from TRBV4-3 and TRBJ1-1, with no clear D. CDR1 LGHNA and CDR2 YSLEER come from the germline V gene. Trimming took 1 base from V and 1 from J, leaving 7 bases between them. The CDR3 is 14 residues long. The CDR3 DNA sequence: TGCGCCAGCAGCCAAGGCGGACGGAACACTGAAGCTTTCTTT. Protein: CASSQGGRNTEAFF.

This clonotype was observed many times. The CDR3 DNA sequence: TGTGCCAGCAGCGCTCAGGGGAACACTGAAGCTTTCTTT. Its protein is CASSAQGNTEAFF. The V call is TRBV7-9, the J call TRBJ1-1; D perhaps matches TRBD1 (5 bases). This CDR3 is built from 13 residues. Germline-derived CDR1 and CDR2 are SEHNR and FQNEAQ (reference sequence). V was clipped by 5 bases and J by 1 base, with 8 bases between them.

This clonotype came up a few times. The CDR3 region is CATSRARPSSYNEQFF. The DNA for the CDR3 is TGTGCCACCAGCAGAGCGAGGCCTAGCTCCTACAATGAGCAGTTCTTC. V and J are TRBV15 and TRBJ2-1, with D unclear. V gave up 1 base and J gave up 0 bases, with 10 bases separating them. This CDR3 is built from 16 residues. CDR1 is LNHNV, CDR2 YYDKDF, per germline (reference sequence).

The chain has TRBV12-3 or TRBV12-4 and TRBJ1-1; TRBD1 is a possible D gene (6 bases). The CDR3 runs to 15 residues. Trimming pared 5 bases from V and 4 bases from J, leaving 17 bases between. CDR3: CASSPGGQRTTEAFF. The CDR3 nucleotides read TGTGCCAGCAGTCCCGGCGGACAGAGAACCACTGAAGCTTTCTTT.

The gene calls are TRBV6-2 or TRBV6-3 and TRBJ2-7, with D possibly TRBD2 on 7 matching bases. The CDR3 extends over 14 amino acids. Trimming left V 2 bases short and J 2 bases short, with 10 bases between. Germline loops: CDR1 MNHEY, CDR2 SVGEGT. Here the CDR3 DNA reads TGTGCCAGCAGTTACGGCGGGGGCACCTACGAGCAGTACTTC. As protein: CASSYGGGTYEQYF.

This clonotype was found a few times. This chain links TRBV7-2 with TRBJ2-7; no clear D. CDR1 is SGHTA and CDR2 is FQGNSA in the germline V gene. The V gene lost 2 bases and the J gene lost 1 base, with 12 bases spanning the gap. CDR3 length: 15 residues. The CDR3 DNA follows: TGTGCCAGCAGCTTAAGCCGGTGGCAATCCTACGAGCAGTACTTC. Its translation is CASSLSRWQSYEQYF.

The sample holds a few counts of this clonotype. The genes are TRBV28 and TRBJ2-3, with D hard to call. The V end lost 2 bases, the J end lost 2 bases, and 8 bases lay between the germline ends. CDR1 is MDHEN and CDR2 is SYDVKM in the germline V gene. The CDR3 contains 14 residues. CDR3 nucleotides: TGTGCCAGCAGTTTAGAACAGCTCACAGATACGCAGTATTTT. Translating it yields CASSLEQLTDTQYF.

This clonotype was detected only a few times. The CDR3 loop reads CASSYVTGELFF. As DNA, the CDR3 is TGTGCCAGCAGTTACGTCACCGGGGAGCTGTTTTTT. The V gene is TRBV6-2 or TRBV6-3, the J gene TRBJ2-2; D gene uncertain. V lost 2 bases to trimming and J lost 4 bases, with 2 bases between them. CDR1 is MNHEY and CDR2 is SVGEGT in the germline V gene. The CDR3 is 12 amino acids.

This chain links TRBV19 with TRBJ1-1, with D unclear. Germline lookup yields CDR1 LNHDA and CDR2 SQIVND (reference sequence). The CDR3 runs to 12 residues. With 4 bases removed from V and 7 bases from J, the gap between germline ends came to 10 bases. DNA for the CDR3: TGTGCCAGTAGTAACCCAGTTCGTGAAGCTTTCTTT. This gives the protein CASSNPVREAFF.

The chain recombines TRBV15 with TRBJ2-1; 10 bases match TRBD1. Germline-derived CDR1 and CDR2 are LNHNV and YYDKDF (reference sequence). This CDR3 comprises 17 residues. The ends lost 4 bases at V and 8 bases at J; junction bases unmatched: 14. The DNA of the CDR3 is TGTGCCACCAGCACCGGCTCCCGGGACAGGGGTTTGTATGAGCAGTTCTTC. Its protein product is CATSTGSRDRGLYEQFF. Looking up the rest from reference TRBV15 and TRBJ2-1 gives the full variable domain: DAMVIQNPRYQVTQFGKPVTLSCSQTLNHNVMYWYQQKSSQAPKLLFHYYDKDFNNEADTPDNFQSRRPNTSFCFLDIRSPGLGDTAMYLCATSTGSRDRGLYEQFFGPGTRLTVL.

As to this clonotype: A read error may be the cause here, since a much bigger clone is one base away. The chain carries TRBV7-8 and TRBJ2-3; D is uncertain. The CDR3 spans 12 residues. CDR1 and CDR2 from the germline V gene are SGHVS and FQNEAQ. The CDR3 DNA reads as TGTGCCAGCAGCTTAGGCTTAGATGCGCAGTATTTT. Its translation is CASSLGLDAQYF.

This clonotype was detected a few times. The chain joins TRBV6-5 to TRBJ1-1; perhaps TRBD1 as D (6 bases). V lost 7 bases and J lost 1, with 10 bases in between. Looked up from germline, CDR1 is MNHEY and CDR2 is SVGAGI. The CDR3 sequence is 13 residues long. CDR3 DNA sequence: TGTGCCAGCACCCTGACAGGGAACACTGAAGCTTTCTTT. Protein product: CASTLTGNTEAFF.